This record looks at one T cell receptor (beta chain) sequence and its context. Using immunoSEQ multiplex PCR, the repertoire was profiled, and TCRdb retains in-frame clones only, with some absent. The sample holds some 340,000 clones, roughly 87% seen once. The CDR3 is made up of 19 amino acids. The ends lost 2 bases at V and 3 bases at J; junction bases unmatched: 12. Germline V gives CDR1 KGHSH, CDR2 LQKENI. This sample is part of a study of blood T cell repertoires in COVID-19. Across the whole study: Sample material is recorded as cDNA or gDNA derived from T cells, B-cell-depleted T cells, or PBMCs.

The sequencing input was PBMCs or T cells enriched from blood (not recorded which). The sequence was obtained from a woman in her forties or fifties who had recovered from COVID-19. V is TRBV18 and J is TRBJ2-3; 12 nucleotides match TRBD2. As DNA, the CDR3 is TGTGCCAGCTCACCATTCCCTAGCGGGGGGGCGAAAACGACAGATACGCAGTATTTT. Protein: CASSPFPSGGAKTTDTQYF.